This entry concerns a single T cell receptor (beta chain). Its target is unknown. Authors' processing steps: From ImmunoSEQ came sequences covering only the junction and carrying no quality scores, so filtering differed. Method: immunoSEQ multiplex PCR; TCRdb's copy keeps in-frame clones and lacks some. The DNA was the basis for D and trimming; V, J and clone size are from that table. The profile shows millions of clones, approximately 95% of them singletons. Terminally differentiated effector memory CD45RA+ cells were excluded from the naive CD8 cells, which were CD45RO-negative and positively selected for CCR7. The data were obtained in a study of shared clonotypes between healthy human individuals. Study-wide results and limits: Memory subsets had estimated richness that was generally smaller than that of naive subsets.

The specimen sequenced was naive CD8+ T cells sorted from blood. The receptor was isolated from a man younger than 35 in good health.

CDR3 in amino acids: CASSRTGMNTEAFF. The CDR3 DNA reads as TGTGCCAGCAGTCGAACAGGGATGAACACTGAAGCTTTCTTT. The chain couples TRBV6-1 to TRBJ1-1; TRBD1 might be the D (6 bases). The CDR3 length is 14 residues. Germline CDR1 and CDR2: MNHNS and SASEGT. V lost 5 bases and J 0 bases, leaving 10 bases between the germline ends.